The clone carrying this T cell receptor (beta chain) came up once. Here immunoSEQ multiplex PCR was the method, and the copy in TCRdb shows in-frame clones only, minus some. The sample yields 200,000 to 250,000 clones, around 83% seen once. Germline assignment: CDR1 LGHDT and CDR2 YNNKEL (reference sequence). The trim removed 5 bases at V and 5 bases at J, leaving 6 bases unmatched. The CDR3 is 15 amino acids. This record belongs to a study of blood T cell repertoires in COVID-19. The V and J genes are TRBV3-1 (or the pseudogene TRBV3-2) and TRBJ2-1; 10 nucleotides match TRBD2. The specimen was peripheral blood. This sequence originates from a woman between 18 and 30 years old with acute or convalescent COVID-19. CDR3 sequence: CASSTRTSGNNEQFF. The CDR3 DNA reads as TGTGCCAGCAGCACACGGACTAGCGGAAACAATGAGCAGTTCTTC.